The next 31 T cell receptor beta chains were all read from a single sample in a study of CXCR3-negative and CXCR3-positive naive CD8 T cells. Through 5' RACE with UMI labels, the TRB cDNA libraries were prepared. Each CDR3 protein gets one entry in TCRdb, which reprocessed the 5' RACE reads and gives no DNA. Reported are 40,000 to 55,000 distinct CDR3 sequences; the ten largest clones contain around 1.6%. The sample was naive CXCR3- CD8+ T cells from blood. Subset indicated: CD45RO-CCR7+CD27+CD95- naive CD8+ T cells lacking CXCR3 (TNR3-). The receptor source for this set is a human donor in good health. Some clones in this sample may be carry-over from other donors' samples.

The chain joins TRBV7-9 to TRBJ2-4; TCRdb's D call of TRBD1 is untestable without DNA. The CDR3 loop spans 14 amino acids. Germline-derived CDR1 and CDR2 are SEHNR and FQNEAQ (reference sequence). The CDR3 loop reads CASRRQGGENIQYF. The full variable domain, in which reference TRBV7-9 and TRBJ2-4 provide the parts outside the CDR3, is DTGVSQNPRHKITKRGQNVTFRCDPISEHNRLYWYRQTLGQGPEFLTYFQNEAQLEKSRLLSDRFSAERPKGSFSTLEIQRTEQGDSAMYLCASRRQGGENIQYFGAGTRLSVL.

V gene TRBV6-2 or TRBV6-3 combines with J gene TRBJ2-7; no DNA is available, so the TRBD1 call from TCRdb remains unchecked. Germline lookup yields CDR1 MNHEY and CDR2 SVGEGT. The CDR3 has 15 amino acids. The CDR3: CASSFMDRGLGEQYF.

V and J are TRBV12-3 or TRBV12-4 and TRBJ2-3; TCRdb picks TRBD1, but there is no DNA to check that call. This CDR3 region has 13 residues. The CDR3 is CASSLGGRDTQYF.

The rearrangement links TRBV7-6 to TRBJ2-1; the D gene TCRdb calls, TRBD1, cannot be checked with no DNA. This CDR3 comprises 18 residues. Germline-derived CDR1 and CDR2 are SGHVS and FNYEAQ. CDR3 sequence: CASSLEAPVFRSYNEQFF.

The V gene is TRBV7-8, the J gene TRBJ2-1; TCRdb designates TRBD1, a call that cannot be tested without DNA. Germline V gene sequence: CDR1 SGHVS, CDR2 FQNEAQ. There are 14 residues in the CDR3. This CDR3 is CASTDRVRIDEQFF.

This rearrangement joins TRBV5-1 to TRBJ2-7. The germline CDR1 and CDR2 sequences are SGHRS and YFSETQ. The CDR3 is 12 amino acids. CDR3 residues: CASRLGSYEQYF.

The chain is built from TRBV4-1 and TRBJ1-2. This CDR3 contains 13 residues. Germline-derived CDR1 and CDR2 are MGHRA and YSYEKL. This CDR3 reads CASSQEGGYGYTF.

V and J are TRBV5-1 and TRBJ1-1; the TRBD1 assignment by TCRdb is unverifiable without DNA. CDR3 length: 15 residues. In germline, CDR1 is SGHRS, CDR2 YFSETQ. The CDR3 reads CASSSGNRGNTEAFF.

The chain employs TRBV7-6 and TRBJ2-3; TCRdb proposes TRBD2, but this gene call is untestable without DNA. The CDR3 has 15 amino acids. Germline lookup yields CDR1 SGHVS and CDR2 FNYEAQ. This chain's CDR3 is CASSLGGGRLDTQYF. Based on the CDR3 plus reference TRBV7-6 and TRBJ2-3, the full variable domain is GAGVSQSPRYKVTKRGQDVALRCDPISGHVSLYWYRQALGQGPEFLTYFNYEAQQDKSGLPNDRFSAERPEGSISTLTIQRTEQRDSAMYRCASSLGGGRLDTQYFGPGTRLTVL.

The chain employs TRBV4-1 and TRBJ1-2; the D call from TCRdb, TRBD1, cannot be confirmed without DNA. The CDR3 runs to 14 residues. From germline, CDR1 is MGHRA and CDR2 YSYEKL. CDR3 region: CASSRVPANYGYTF.

The chain links TRBV28 to TRBJ1-4; with no DNA, the TCRdb D assignment of TRBD1 cannot be verified. Germline values: CDR1 MDHEN, CDR2 SYDVKM. The CDR3 runs 14 residues. The CDR3 is CASALEPLSEKLFF. The whole variable domain, filled in from reference TRBV28 and TRBJ1-4, reads DVKVTQSSRYLVKRTGEKVFLECVQDMDHENMFWYRQDPGLGLRLIYFSYDVKMKEKGDIPEGYSVSREKKERFSLILESASTNQTSMYLCASALEPLSEKLFFGSGTQLSVL.

V is TRBV4-3 and J is TRBJ2-7. The CDR3 extends over 15 amino acids. The germline V gene encodes CDR1 LGHNA and CDR2 YSLEER. The CDR3 sequence is CASSQENGHSYEQYF.

The chain carries TRBV7-2 and TRBJ1-2. Per germline, CDR1 SGHTA and CDR2 FQGNSA. CDR3 length: 15 residues. CDR3 in amino acids: CASSLARGNNYGYTF.

The chain joins TRBV29-1 to TRBJ1-2. The CDR3 loop spans 13 amino acids. Germline V gene data show CDR1 as SQVTM and CDR2 as ANQGSEA. The CDR3 spells CSVEEGFNYGYTF. The full variable domain, its missing parts supplied by reference TRBV29-1 and TRBJ1-2, is SAVISQKPSRDICQRGTSLTIQCQVDSQVTMMFWYRQQPGQSLTLIATANQGSEATYESGFVIDKFPISRPNLTFSTLTVSNMSPEDSSIYLCSVEEGFNYGYTFGSGTRLTVV.

The chain recombines TRBV29-1 with TRBJ1-2. The CDR3 contains 16 residues. Germline CDR1 SQVTM, CDR2 ANQGSEA. The CDR3 reads CSVEGENSESNYGYTF.

The chain links TRBV12-3 or TRBV12-4 to TRBJ2-5; TCRdb's assignment of TRBD1 cannot be checked, as there is no DNA. There are 15 residues in the CDR3. The CDR3 reads CASSPKQGLRETQYF.

CDR3 in amino acids: CSARDSPGAGTGELFF. The chain joins TRBV20-1 to TRBJ2-2; lacking DNA, the TRBD2 call made by TCRdb goes unchecked. The CDR3 extends over 16 amino acids. From germline, CDR1 is DFQATT and CDR2 SNEGSKA (reference sequence).

The J gene is TRBJ2-5, the V gene TRBV3-1; TCRdb lists TRBD1, though no DNA is available to test this call. CDR1 and CDR2 (germline): LGHDT, YNNKEL (reference sequence). The CDR3 runs 11 residues. Here the CDR3 reads CASSQTGGQYF.

This sequence joins TRBV10-3 and TRBJ1-2; no DNA is available, so the TRBD1 call from TCRdb remains unchecked. From germline, CDR1 is ENHRY and CDR2 SYGVKD. The CDR3 has 16 amino acids. The CDR3 reads CAISAGQHRTNYGYTF.

V usage is TRBV7-9 and J usage is TRBJ2-1; the D gene TCRdb calls, TRBD1, cannot be checked with no DNA. Germline CDR1 is SEHNR and CDR2 is FQNEAQ (reference sequence). There are 15 residues in the CDR3. The CDR3: CASSINPRGYNEQFF. The full variable domain, its missing parts supplied by reference TRBV7-9 and TRBJ2-1, is DTGVSQNPRHKITKRGQNVTFRCDPISEHNRLYWYRQTLGQGPEFLTYFQNEAQLEKSRLLSDRFSAERPKGSFSTLEIQRTEQGDSAMYLCASSINPRGYNEQFFGPGTRLTVL.

The V gene is TRBV28, the J gene TRBJ1-5. Looked up from germline, CDR1 is MDHEN and CDR2 is SYDVKM. CDR3 length: 13 amino acids. The CDR3 is CASSFRGDQPQHF.

The V and J genes are TRBV25-1 and TRBJ2-4; without DNA, the TCRdb call of TRBD2 cannot be checked. The CDR3 runs 12 residues. Germline lookup yields CDR1 MGHDK and CDR2 SYGVNS. This CDR3 reads CASSDLGETQYF.

The rearrangement uses TRBV7-9 and TRBJ1-1. The length of the CDR3 is 11 residues. CDR1 is SEHNR and CDR2 is FQNEAQ in the germline V gene (reference sequence). The CDR3 spells CASSLAPEAFF.

The chain is built from TRBV12-3 or TRBV12-4 and TRBJ2-4; TCRdb returns TRBD1, unconfirmable since there is no DNA. CDR3 length: 15 amino acids. The CDR3 reads CASSYDRGYKNIQYF.

CDR3: CSATHSGNTIYF. The chain joins TRBV29-1 to TRBJ1-3. CDR1 is SQVTM, CDR2 ANQGSEA, per germline. The CDR3 extends over 12 amino acids.

The chain couples TRBV4-1 to TRBJ2-5. CDR1 and CDR2 from the germline V gene are MGHRA and YSYEKL. CDR3 length: 14 amino acids. CDR3 sequence: CASSHQGHQETQYF.

The rearrangement uses TRBV29-1 and TRBJ1-1. The germline V gene encodes CDR1 SQVTM and CDR2 ANQGSEA. This CDR3 is built from 11 residues. The CDR3 sequence is CSTHSGAEAFF.

The chain recombines TRBV29-1 with TRBJ2-7; TCRdb gives TRBD1 as the D gene, but with no DNA this cannot be confirmed. Germline V gene data show CDR1 as SQVTM and CDR2 as ANQGSEA. This CDR3 region has 13 residues. The CDR3 sequence is CSVEGGVMSEQYF.

This sequence joins TRBV6-5 and TRBJ2-1; TCRdb proposes TRBD2, but this gene call is untestable without DNA. The CDR3 covers 16 residues. Germline V gives CDR1 MNHEY, CDR2 SVGAGI. CDR3 protein: CASSPRLGEAGVEQFF.

This chain links TRBV29-1 with TRBJ2-7. The CDR3 extends over 13 amino acids. Germline loops: CDR1 SQVTM, CDR2 ANQGSEA. The CDR3 loop is CSVQSGDSYEQYF.

This chain links TRBV29-1 with TRBJ1-1. Germline CDR1 SQVTM, CDR2 ANQGSEA. The length of the CDR3 is 12 residues. The CDR3 loop is CSVDLENTEAFF.